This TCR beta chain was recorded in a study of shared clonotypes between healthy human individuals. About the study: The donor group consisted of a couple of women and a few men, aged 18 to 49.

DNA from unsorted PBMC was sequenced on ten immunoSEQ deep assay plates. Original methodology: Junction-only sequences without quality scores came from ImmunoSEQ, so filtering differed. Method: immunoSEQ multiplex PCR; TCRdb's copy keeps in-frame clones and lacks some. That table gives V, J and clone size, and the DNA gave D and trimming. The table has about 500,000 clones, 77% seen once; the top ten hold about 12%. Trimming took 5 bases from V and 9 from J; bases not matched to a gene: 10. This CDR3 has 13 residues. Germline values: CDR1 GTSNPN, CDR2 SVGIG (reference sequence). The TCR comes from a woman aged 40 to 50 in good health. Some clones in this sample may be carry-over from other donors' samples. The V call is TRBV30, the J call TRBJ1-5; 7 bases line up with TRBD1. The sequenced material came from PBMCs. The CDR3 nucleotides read TGTGCCTGGGGACGGACAGGAAACGCGCCCCAGCATTTT. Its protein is CAWGRTGNAPQHF.